The subject of this entry is one TCR beta chain. Its target is unknown. Each patient relapsed following autologous stem cell transplantation, and prior brentuximab vedotin exposure differed. The method was immunoSEQ multiplex PCR; TCRdb's version includes in-frame clones alone and lacks a portion of them. The profile shows tens of thousands of clones, over 75% of them singletons. Trimming pared 3 bases from V and 6 bases from J, leaving 6 bases between. This CDR3 comprises 13 residues. Germline assignment: CDR1 MRHNA and CDR2 SNTAGT. The record originates from a study of PD-1 blockade in classical Hodgkin lymphoma. Study results and caveats: Reports indicated that newly diagnosed patients had lower baseline TCR diversity than healthy donors did. Individuals who commenced nivolumab within less than 1 year of ASCT were excluded.

J is TRBJ1-6 and V is TRBV6-4; D not certain. This sequence was found in a human donor with classical Hodgkin lymphoma. Source: peripheral blood mononuclear cells (PBMCs), taken at baseline. CDR3 loop: CASSERFNSPLHF. The CDR3 nucleotides read TGTGCCAGCAGTGAGCGGTTTAATTCACCCCTCCACTTT.